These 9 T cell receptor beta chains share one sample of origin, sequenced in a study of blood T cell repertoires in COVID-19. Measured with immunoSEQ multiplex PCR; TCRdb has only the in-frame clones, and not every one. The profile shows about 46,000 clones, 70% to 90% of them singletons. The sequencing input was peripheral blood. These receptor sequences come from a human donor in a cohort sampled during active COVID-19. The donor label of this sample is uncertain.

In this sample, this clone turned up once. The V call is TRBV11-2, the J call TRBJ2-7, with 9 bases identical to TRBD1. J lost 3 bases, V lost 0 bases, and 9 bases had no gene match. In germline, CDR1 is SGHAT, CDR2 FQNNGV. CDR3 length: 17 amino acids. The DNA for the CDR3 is TGTGCCAGCAGCTTAGACCCAGGGACAGGGAAGGACTACGAGCAGTACTTC. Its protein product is CASSLDPGTGKDYEQYF.

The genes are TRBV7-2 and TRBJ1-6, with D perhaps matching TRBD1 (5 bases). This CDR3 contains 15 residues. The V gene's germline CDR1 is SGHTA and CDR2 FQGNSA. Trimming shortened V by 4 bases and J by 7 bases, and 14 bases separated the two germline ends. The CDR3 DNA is TGTGCCAGCAGCTCCACGGGACTCGTAAATTCACCCCTCCACTTT. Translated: CASSSTGLVNSPLHF.

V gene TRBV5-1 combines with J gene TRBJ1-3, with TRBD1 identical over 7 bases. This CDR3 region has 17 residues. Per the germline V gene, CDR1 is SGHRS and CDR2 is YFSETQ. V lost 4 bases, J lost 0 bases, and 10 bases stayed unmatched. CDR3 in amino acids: CASSHGDSRLSGNTIYF. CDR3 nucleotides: TGCGCCAGCAGCCACGGGGACAGCAGACTCTCTGGAAACACCATATATTTT.

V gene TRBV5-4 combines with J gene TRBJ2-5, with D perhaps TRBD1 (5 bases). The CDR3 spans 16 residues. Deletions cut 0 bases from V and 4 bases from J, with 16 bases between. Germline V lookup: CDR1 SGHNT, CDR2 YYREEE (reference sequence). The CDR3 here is CASSLAELGRGETQYF. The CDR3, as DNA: TGTGCCAGCAGCTTGGCCGAATTGGGTAGGGGAGAGACCCAGTACTTC.

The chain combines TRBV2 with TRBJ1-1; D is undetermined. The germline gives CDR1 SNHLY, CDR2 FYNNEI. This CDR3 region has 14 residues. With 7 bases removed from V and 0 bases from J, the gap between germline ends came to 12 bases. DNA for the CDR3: TGTGCCAGCAAAGGGTGGAGGGTGAACACTGAAGCTTTCTTT. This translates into CASKGWRVNTEAFF.

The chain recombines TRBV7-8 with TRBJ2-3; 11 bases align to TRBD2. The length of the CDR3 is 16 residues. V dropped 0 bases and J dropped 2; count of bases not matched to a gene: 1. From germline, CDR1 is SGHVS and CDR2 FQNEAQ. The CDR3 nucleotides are TGTGCCAGCAGCTTAGCGACTAGCGGGGTCACAGATACGCAGTATTTT. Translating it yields CASSLATSGVTDTQYF.

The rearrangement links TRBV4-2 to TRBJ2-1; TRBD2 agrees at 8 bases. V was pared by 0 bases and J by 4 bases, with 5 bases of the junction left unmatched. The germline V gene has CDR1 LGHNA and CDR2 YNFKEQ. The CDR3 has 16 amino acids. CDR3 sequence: CASSQDSGDPYNEQFF. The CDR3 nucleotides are TGTGCCAGCAGCCAAGATAGCGGGGATCCTTACAATGAGCAGTTCTTC.

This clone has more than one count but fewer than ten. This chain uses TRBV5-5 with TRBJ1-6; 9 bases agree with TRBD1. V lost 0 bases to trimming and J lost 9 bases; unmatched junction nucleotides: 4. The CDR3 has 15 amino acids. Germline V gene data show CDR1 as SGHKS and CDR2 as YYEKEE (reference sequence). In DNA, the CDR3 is TGTGCCAGCAGCTTGGGAGACAGGGGGATTTCACCCCTCCACTTT. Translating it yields CASSLGDRGISPLHF.

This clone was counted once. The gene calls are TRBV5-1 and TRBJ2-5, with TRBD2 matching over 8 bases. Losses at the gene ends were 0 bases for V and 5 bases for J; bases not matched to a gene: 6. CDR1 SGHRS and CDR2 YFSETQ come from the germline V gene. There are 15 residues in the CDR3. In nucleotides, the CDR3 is TGCGCCAGCAGCTTGGCCGGGACTAGAAGGGAGACCCAGTACTTC. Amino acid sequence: CASSLAGTRRETQYF.